This T cell receptor beta chain was recorded in a study of blood T cell repertoires in COVID-19 (TCRdb year 2020). Broadly, across the study: The collaborator samples originated in the United States, Italy and Spain and spanned the acute and convalescent phases of COVID-19. The material from the prospective study consisted of cDNA or gDNA derived from T cells, B-cell-depleted T cells, or PBMCs. Samples came from the ongoing ImmuneRACE study (first 160 participants) plus 1,254 subjects from 6 global collaborators. Where HLA class I and class II types were available, the types were taken from metadata supplied by the sample provider, not from assay-based typing. Subjects who had been exposed to COVID-19, were actively infected with it, or had recovered from it provided the deeply sampled blood TCRbeta repertoires that made up the dataset. The sample metadata nearly always contained a de-identified subject ID, COVID-19 status, age in years and sex. A freely available public database, intended as a resource for researchers studying the immune response to SARS-CoV-2, is where the repertoires were released. Findings and caveats that apply to the study as a whole: Clinical and demographic metadata were provided uncurated, with the amount varying by source and participant.

The table lists this clone with a few counts. The target of this receptor is not known. Base qualities are not recorded, but no much larger clone differs from it by a single base. TCRbeta CDR3 regions were amplified from genomic DNA by means of the immunoSEQ Assay, a bias-controlled multiplex PCR. Per the authors' processing: The number of nucleated cells in each sample was estimated from the amplification of reference gene primers within the assay. Sequence reads were collapsed and filtered to measure the absolute abundance of every unique TCRbeta CDR3 rearrangement. Productive Simpson clonality was computed per sample as the square root of Simpson's diversity index over productive rearrangements. Sourced from immuneACCESS, this table was stored by TCRdb with only in-frame sequences that have V and J called. A share of the clones is absent; for the studies checked, an unresolved V gene accounts for under half, and the remainder has no known explanation. That table gives V, J and clone size, and the DNA gave D and trimming. Present in this sample are roughly 300,000 clones, 87% of which were seen just once. Of the sample, approximately 5% falls within the top ten clones.

CDR1 SNHLY and CDR2 FYNNEI are derived from the germline V gene. Deletion took 7 bases off V and 1 base off J, with a span of 10 bases between the germline ends. Reading from cysteine to phenylalanine, the CDR3 counts 13 amino acids. Only the CDR3 portion is preserved as DNA: 39 bases, with reading frame beginning at the first base. Participants in the prospective study were aged about 18 to 100 years, lived in 24 United States geographic areas, and enrolled through a virtual design. In the prospective study, cohorts were assigned on the basis of participant-reported clinical history obtained from a screening survey and a study questionnaire. Recovered participants in ImmuneRACE Cohort 3 were defined by two consecutive negative NP/OP PCR tests, clearance by a healthcare professional, or resolution of symptoms. Each participant in the prospective study had whole blood, serum and a nasopharyngeal or oropharyngeal swab collected by mobile phlebotomists. Over a roughly two-month period, participants in the prospective study had the option of providing additional blood draws and questionnaires. Blood samples from the prospective study were shipped frozen or at room temperature prior to DNA extraction.

The TCR comes from a woman aged 30 to 39 who had recovered from COVID-19. The specimen sequenced was PBMCs or T cells enriched from blood (not recorded which). Rearrangement joined TRBV2 to TRBJ1-2; tentative D gene TRBD1, with 6 bases matching. The nucleotide sequence reads as follows: TGTGCCAGCACCGTACAGGGTAACTATGGCTACACCTTC. Translation gives CASTVQGNYGYTF.